A single T cell receptor beta chain is shown here with its context. The data were obtained in a study of control samples from healthy donors and cancer patients. The repertoire was sequenced with immunoSEQ multiplex PCR; TCRdb's copy has only in-frame clones and lacks some. Among about 180,000 clones listed, 94% were seen once. Germline CDR1 SGHTA, CDR2 FQGNSA. This CDR3 has 14 amino acids. V was clipped by 2 bases and J by 2 bases, with 9 bases between them. Material for sequencing was blood. The genes are TRBV7-2 and TRBJ1-1; no definite D call. The receptor comes from a young woman in good health. CDR3 DNA: TGTGCCAGCAGCTTACTAGGGTTCAACACTGAAGCTTTCTTT. Translated, it gives CASSLLGFNTEAFF. Full variable domain (outside the CDR3, taken from reference TRBV7-2 and TRBJ1-1): GAGVSQSPSNKVTEKGKDVELRCDPISGHTALYWYRQSLGQGLEFLIYFQGNSAPDKSGLPSDRFSAERTGGSVSTLTIQRTQQEDSAVYLCASSLLGFNTEAFFGQGTRLTVV.